These 19 T cell receptor beta chains share one sample of origin, sequenced in a study of regulatory dendritic cells for organ transplantation. What these receptors recognize is not known. Sequencing used immunoSEQ multiplex PCR; TCRdb keeps in-frame clones, though not all of them. The repertoire holds about 5,400 clones, with around 74% as singletons. Allogeneic regulatory or mature dendritic cells were co-cultured for four to six days with CFSE-labeled sorted T cells at 1:10. The sample consisted of memory CD8+ T cells from blood cultured with regulatory dendritic cells. Subset reported: CD45RO+ memory T cells. These TCRs come from a human donor in good health.

CDR3 bases: TGTGCCAGTAGTTTCGGCAATGCCTACAATGAGCAGTTCTTC. It yields the protein CASSFGNAYNEQFF. The chain has TRBV19 and TRBJ2-1; no clear D gene. V gave up 5 bases and J gave up 2 bases, with 10 bases separating them. Germline V gene lookup returns CDR1 LNHDA and CDR2 SQIVND (reference sequence). CDR3 length: 14 amino acids.

In this sample, this clone turned up a few times. The rearrangement links TRBV19 to TRBJ2-1; D unresolved. This CDR3 contains 15 residues. The V gene's germline CDR1 is LNHDA and CDR2 SQIVND (reference sequence). V was pared by 1 base and J by 6 bases, with 13 bases between. The CDR3 is CASSIGPLEVNEQFF. CDR3 in DNA: TGTGCCAGTAGTATAGGACCTTTAGAGGTCAATGAGCAGTTCTTC.

Note on this clone: At one end the junction does not follow the germline gene, possibly because of a read error. The chain uses TRBV7-7 and TRBJ2-1, with TRBD2 matching over 12 bases. The CDR3 contains 15 residues. Germline V gene sequence: CDR1 SSHAT, CDR2 FNYEAQ (reference sequence). The CDR3 reads CASSPTSGSGNEQFF. The CDR3 DNA reads TGTGCTAGCAGCCCGACTAGCGGGAGTGGGAATGAGCAGTTCTTC. The variable domain in full, with the rest retrieved from reference TRBV7-7 and TRBJ2-1, is GAGVSQSPRYKVTKRGQDVTLRCDPISSHATLYWYQQALGQGPEFLTYFNYEAQPDKSGLPSDRFSAERPEGSISTLTIQRTEQRDSAMYRCASSPTSGSGNEQFFGPGTRLTVL.

The CDR3 DNA reads TGTGCCAGCAGCTTAGTAGGAATATACTCCGTCCAAGAGACCCAGTACTTC. Encoded protein: CASSLVGIYSVQETQYF. The gene calls are TRBV7-9 and TRBJ2-5; D not resolved. Germline CDR1 SEHNR, CDR2 FQNEAQ (reference sequence). The CDR3 runs 17 residues. The V end was cut by 1 base, the J end by 1 base, with 16 bases between.

The chain links TRBV7-9 to TRBJ2-7; D tentatively reads TRBD1 or TRBD2 (5 bases each). This CDR3 contains 12 residues. Germline V gene lookup returns CDR1 SEHNR and CDR2 FQNEAQ (reference sequence). The V end lost 5 bases, the J end lost 6 bases, and 11 bases lay between the germline ends. The CDR3, as DNA: TGTGCCAGCAGCCCTGGGACCGCCGAGCAGTACTTC. Its protein product is CASSPGTAEQYF. Combining the CDR3 with reference TRBV7-9 and TRBJ2-7 gives the whole variable domain DTGVSQNPRHKITKRGQNVTFRCDPISEHNRLYWYRQTLGQGPEFLTYFQNEAQLEKSRLLSDRFSAERPKGSFSTLEIQRTEQGDSAMYLCASSPGTAEQYFGPGTRLTVT.

The rearrangement links TRBV4-2 to TRBJ2-1; 9 bases fit TRBD2. CDR1 is LGHNA and CDR2 is YNFKEQ in the germline V gene. V dropped 0 bases and J dropped 6; count of bases not matched to a gene: 6. The CDR3 length is 16 residues. In nucleotides, the CDR3 is TGTGCCAGCAGCCAAGATGCTAGCGGGGCGATCAATGAGCAGTTCTTC. Amino acids: CASSQDASGAINEQFF.

The V call is TRBV28, the J call TRBJ2-1; 12 bases fit TRBD2. With V trimmed by 7 bases and J by 8 bases, 9 bases remained unmatched. The CDR3 spans 15 residues. Germline V gives CDR1 MDHEN, CDR2 SYDVKM. The CDR3 coding sequence is TGTGCCAGCATTATGACTAGCGGGAGTTTAGATGAGCAGTTCTTC. Its translation: CASIMTSGSLDEQFF.

The chain uses TRBV7-2 and TRBJ1-1, with no clear D. V lost 1 base and J lost 0, with 9 bases in between. This CDR3 is 15 amino acids long. Germline V gives CDR1 SGHTA, CDR2 FQGNSA. The CDR3 loop is CASSLEVEMNTEAFF. The DNA of the CDR3 is TGTGCCAGCAGCTTAGAGGTGGAGATGAACACTGAAGCTTTCTTT.

The V and J genes are TRBV4-3 and TRBJ2-7; TRBD2 aligns across 9 bases. The V segment lost 0 bases and the J segment 6 bases; nucleotides outside the gene matches: 6. Germline V gives CDR1 LGHNA, CDR2 YSLEER. This CDR3 has 15 amino acids. CDR3 residues: CASSQETSGILEQYF. CDR3 bases: TGCGCCAGCAGCCAAGAGACTAGCGGCATTCTCGAGCAGTACTTC.

This clone occurred once. The chain is built from TRBV7-6 and TRBJ2-3; D call uncertain. V shed 11 bases and J shed 2 bases, with 14 bases lying between them. The CDR3 runs to 13 residues. The V gene's germline CDR1 is SGHVS and CDR2 FNYEAQ. The CDR3 is CAASPAATDTQYF. In nucleotides, the CDR3 is TGTGCCGCCAGCCCTGCAGCCACAGATACGCAGTATTTT.

This clone turned up a few times. This chain connects TRBV6-4 to TRBJ2-2; 9 bases are a match to TRBD1. Trimming took 0 bases from V and 4 from J; bases not matched to a gene: 9. Germline lookup yields CDR1 MRHNA and CDR2 SNTAGT. The CDR3 has 18 amino acids. The CDR3 DNA follows: TGTGCCAGCAGTGACTCGTCTGGGACAGGGAGGGGCACCGGGGAGCTGTTTTTT. Its translation is CASSDSSGTGRGTGELFF.

This clone appeared once. This chain joins TRBV9 and TRBJ2-1, with D perhaps matching TRBD2 (5 bases). Germline CDR1 reads SGDLS; CDR2 reads YYNGEE. Trimming pared 4 bases from V and 9 bases from J, leaving 14 bases between. The CDR3 runs to 13 residues. CDR3: CASSLVTRPEQFF. The CDR3 nucleotides are TGTGCCAGCAGCTTAGTAACTAGACCTGAGCAGTTCTTC.

This chain connects TRBV27 to TRBJ2-2; 9 bases align to TRBD1. The germline gives CDR1 MNHEY, CDR2 SMNVEV (reference sequence). CDR3 length equals 17 residues. V was clipped by 5 bases and J by 3 bases; unmatched bases: 10. The DNA for the CDR3 is TGTGCCAGCAGTCCCCGGGACAGGGAAGGAGACACCGGGGAGCTGTTTTTT. It specifies CASSPRDREGDTGELFF.

The chain is built from TRBV13 and TRBJ2-2; 14 bases map to TRBD2. The CDR3 spans 16 residues. The V segment lost 6 bases and the J segment 7 bases; nucleotides outside the gene matches: 7. Germline lookup yields CDR1 PRHDT and CDR2 FYEKMQ (reference sequence). DNA for the CDR3: TGTGCCAGCAGATTGGGACTAGCGGGAGCGAACGGGGAGCTGTTTTTT. Translated: CASRLGLAGANGELFF.

This rearrangement joins TRBV11-1 to TRBJ2-1, with D possibly being TRBD1 or TRBD2 (5 bases each). The CDR3 runs to 14 residues. Germline loops: CDR1 SGHAT, CDR2 FQDESV (reference sequence). Trimming took 8 bases from V and 0 from J, leaving 11 bases between them. CDR3 DNA sequence: TGTGCCAGCGAGGGGTACACCTCCTACAATGAGCAGTTCTTC. Translating gives CASEGYTSYNEQFF.

This chain uses TRBV6-1 with TRBJ1-3; TRBD1 is a possible D gene (5 bases). The CDR3 has 16 amino acids. V lost 3 bases and J 0 bases, leaving 12 bases between the germline ends. Germline V gene lookup returns CDR1 MNHNS and CDR2 SASEGT. CDR3: CASSEQKGNSGNTIYF. The CDR3 nucleotides are TGTGCCAGCAGTGAGCAGAAGGGGAACTCTGGAAACACCATATATTTT.

V usage is TRBV6-5 and J usage is TRBJ2-7; 8 bases are a match to TRBD2. CDR1 MNHEY and CDR2 SVGAGI come from the germline V gene. V lost 6 bases to trimming and J lost 0 bases; unmatched junction nucleotides: 7. The CDR3 is made up of 15 amino acids. The CDR3 DNA reads as TGTGCCAGCAGCCCCATAGCGGGAAGCTCCTACGAGCAGTACTTC. This sequence encodes CASSPIAGSSYEQYF.

This clone was seen only once. V is TRBV12-5 and J is TRBJ2-3; 7 bases line up with TRBD1. The CDR3 contains 14 residues. The junction had 3 bases not matched to a gene; V was cut back by 5 bases and J by 1 base. CDR1 LGHNT and CDR2 FRNRAP come from the germline V gene. CDR3 sequence (DNA): TGTGCTAGTGGTGATACAGGGGGCACAGATACGCAGTATTTT. This encodes CASGDTGGTDTQYF.

This chain links TRBV6-6 with TRBJ2-5; 9 nucleotides match TRBD2. V was pared by 4 bases and J by 4 bases, with 10 bases of the junction left unmatched. This CDR3 comprises 16 residues. Germline values: CDR1 MNHNY, CDR2 SVGAGI (reference sequence). The CDR3 is CASSWSSREGRETQYF. Here the CDR3 DNA reads TGTGCCAGCAGTTGGTCTTCGCGGGAGGGCCGAGAGACCCAGTACTTC.